This T cell receptor (beta chain) was profiled in a study of early T cells in non-severe SARS-CoV-2 infection. Study background: Investigators sequenced bulk RNA drawn from unsorted whole blood, and chains remained unpaired. Study-level findings and limits: There was a bias toward anti-spike CD8 responses in VDJdb matching, which missed private and CD4 specificities.

Separate cDNA molecules each had unique molecular identifiers attached to them. TCRdb recomputed calls from the 5' RACE reads with MiXCR, one row per CDR3 protein. The sample holds roughly 80,000 distinct CDR3 sequences; less than 20% are singletons and the top ten take about 2.6%. CDR3 size: 16 residues. The germline gives CDR1 LGHDT, CDR2 YNNKEL (reference sequence). After removal of 4 bases from V and 4 bases from J, the junction contained 10 bases not matched to a gene. Remarks on this clonotype: Its antigen is currently unknown.

Sequencing was carried out using whole blood. This chain connects TRBV3-1 to TRBJ2-1; TRBD2 matches at 7 bases. This receptor was obtained from an adult who was a healthcare worker with PCR-confirmed SARS-CoV-2 infection or an uninfected control (not recorded which). This CDR3 is CASSPGGAGLYNEQFF. The CDR3 DNA reads as TGTGCCAGCAGCCCCGGGGGAGCGGGGCTATACAATGAGCAGTTCTTC.